The rows below give T cell receptor beta chains drawn from one sample of a study of cytomegalovirus exposure and HLA in healthy donors. Generated by immunoSEQ multiplex PCR, the TCRdb table keeps only in-frame clones and is missing some. This sample has 170,000 or so clones; more than 60% occur once, and the top ten carry around 3.5%. Material: PBMCs. These receptors came from a woman aged 55-70 years in good health and CMV-seropositive. Both conserved end residues are part of each CDR3. The D gene is left open where the match is weak. Size is omitted from some rows. Given values are once, few, many or a class for expanded clones.

TGTGCCAGCAGTTACTCGGGACAGGGGGCCTACGAGCAGTACTTC	CASSYSGQGAYEQYF	TRBD1	NA	TRBV6-5	TRBJ2-7
TGTGCCAGCAGCAAAGATTCGGTTAACTATGGCTACACCTTC	CASSKDSVNYGYTF	NA	NA	TRBV21-1	TRBJ1-2
TGTGCCAGCAGCACAACCGTGGCAGGGGTTGGCAAAAACATTCAGTACTTC	CASSTTVAGVGKNIQYF	NA	NA	TRBV21-1	TRBJ2-4
TGTGCCAGCAGCCCAGGGGTCGAGGGTGGCGAGCAGTACTTC	CASSPGVEGGEQYF	NA	NA	TRBV7-8	TRBJ2-7
TGTGCCATCAGACACCCGAACACTGAAGCTTTCTTT	CAIRHPNTEAFF	NA	NA	TRBV10-3	TRBJ1-1
TGTGCCAGCAGCCAGACAGGGGATAGCAATCAGCCCCAGCATTTT	CASSQTGDSNQPQHF	TRBD1	NA	TRBV28	TRBJ1-5
TGTGCCAGCAGTTCACTGAGCTCTGGAAACACCATATATTTT	CASSSLSSGNTIYF	NA	few	TRBV7-6	TRBJ1-3
TGCGCCAGCAGCTTGTTTCAGGGGGACATTCAGTACTTC	CASSLFQGDIQYF	TRBD1	once	TRBV5-1	TRBJ2-4
TGTGCCAGCAGTTTTTCACAGGGGGAGAATGAAAAACTGTTTTTT	CASSFSQGENEKLFF	TRBD1	few	TRBV9	TRBJ1-4
TGTGCCAGCAGCGTAGGGACTAGCGGGAGTTTCGAGCAGTACTTC	CASSVGTSGSFEQYF	TRBD2	NA	TRBV9	TRBJ2-7
TGTGCCAGCAGCGTACAGGGGCAAGAAAAACTGTTTTTT	CASSVQGQEKLFF	TRBD1	NA	TRBV7-9	TRBJ1-4
TGTGCCAGCAGTGAATTGGGGGCGATGGGAGATACGCAGTATTTT	CASSELGAMGDTQYF	NA	NA	TRBV25-1	TRBJ2-3
TGTGCCAGCAGCCCGGGACAGATCTCTGGAAACACCATATATTTT	CASSPGQISGNTIYF	TRBD1	NA	TRBV7-3	TRBJ1-3
TGTGCCAGCAGTACCAGGGAAGGAATCTACGAGCAGTACTTC	CASSTREGIYEQYF	NA	NA	TRBV6-1	TRBJ2-7
TGTGCCAGCTCACCGTCGGTAAGCTACGAGCAGTACTTC	CASSPSVSYEQYF	NA	NA	TRBV18	TRBJ2-7
TGTGCCAGCAGCTTAAGCGGGGGGGCGGGGGAGCAGTACTTC	CASSLSGGAGEQYF	TRBD2	NA	TRBV7-3	TRBJ2-7
TGTGCCAGCAGGGGACAGGATGCCATGAACACTGAAGCTTTCTTT	CASRGQDAMNTEAFF	TRBD1	few	TRBV28	TRBJ1-1
TGTGCCAGCAGCAAAATAGGTGGCAGGGGCCGTTGGTGGGAGACCCAGTACTTC	CASSKIGGRGRWWETQYF	NA	NA	TRBV21-1	TRBJ2-5
TGTGCCAGCTCACCATCGCCGACGGGGTCACCCCTCCACTTT	CASSPSPTGSPLHF	NA	NA	TRBV18	TRBJ1-6
TGTTCCAGCAGCCGGGACTTCAGTGGCGAGCAGTACTTC	CSSSRDFSGEQYF	NA	NA	TRBV7-9	TRBJ2-7
TGTGCCACCAGCGGCGACAGCTCCTACAATGAGCAGTTCTTC	CATSGDSSYNEQFF	NA	few	TRBV15	TRBJ2-1
TGTGCCACCCTGGACGCCCGGAGGGCCGGGGAGCTGTTTTTT	CATLDARRAGELFF	NA	once	TRBV6-1	TRBJ2-2
TGTGCCAGCAGTTTTCTGGGGCTCCACTATGGCTACACCTTC	CASSFLGLHYGYTF	NA	NA	TRBV28	TRBJ1-2
TGTGCCAGCAAATTTATAGGGGGCGACGAGCAGTACTTC	CASKFIGGDEQYF	TRBD1	NA	TRBV2	TRBJ2-7
TGTGCCAGCACAGGGTCCACCGGGGAGCTGTTTTTT	CASTGSTGELFF	NA	NA	TRBV28	TRBJ2-2
TGTGCCAGCAGCTTAGGGGCAGCGGGAATGAACACTGAAGCTTTCTTT	CASSLGAAGMNTEAFF	NA	NA	TRBV7-6	TRBJ1-1
TGTGCCAGCAGTTTCGGCAGGGGGCGTTACGAGCAGTACTTC	CASSFGRGRYEQYF	TRBD1	few	TRBV27	TRBJ2-7
TGTGCCAGCAGTGAATTTTGGAAGAGTCGGACAGGGGGCTATGGCTACACCTTC	CASSEFWKSRTGGYGYTF	TRBD1	NA	TRBV6-1	TRBJ1-2
TGTGCCAGCAGCTTAAATTCCGGGGGAACCAAAAACATTCAGTACTTC	CASSLNSGGTKNIQYF	NA	NA	TRBV11-3	TRBJ2-4
TGCGCCAGCAGCCTCGGGCCAACGTTGAGGACAGGGGGCGCAAAGGAACGCAATGAGCAGTTCTTC	CASSLGPTLRTGGAKERNEQFF	TRBD1	NA	TRBV5-1	TRBJ2-1
TGTGCCAGCAGAGGGACAGGGGCGTATAATTCACCCCTCCACTTT	CASRGTGAYNSPLHF	TRBD1	NA	TRBV2	TRBJ1-6
TGCAGTGCCGCTAGAGGGGGTAAGCAGTACTTC	CSAARGGKQYF	NA	NA	TRBV20-1	TRBJ2-7
TGTGCCGGTGAGCAGGGCAATGAAAAACTGTTTTTT	CAGEQGNEKLFF	NA	NA	TRBV7-9	TRBJ1-4
TGCGCCAGCAGCTTGGCAACTAGCGGGGCACGCTCCTACAATGAGCAGTTCTTC	CASSLATSGARSYNEQFF	TRBD2	NA	TRBV5-1	TRBJ2-1
TGTGCCAGCTCACCACTTGAGCGAAACTCCCAAGAGCCCCAGTACTTC	CASSPLERNSQEPQYF	NA	NA	TRBV18	TRBJ2-5
TGCGCCAGCAGCCGCCACAGGGTGGGGACCGGGGAGCTGTTTTTT	CASSRHRVGTGELFF	NA	NA	TRBV5-1	TRBJ2-2
TGTGCCAGTAGTAGACCCGGGACACTGAACACCGGGGAGCTGTTTTTT	CASSRPGTLNTGELFF	NA	NA	TRBV19	TRBJ2-2
TGCGCCAGCAGCTTGGATCCCAACCCGGGCACCGGGGAGCTGTTTTTT	CASSLDPNPGTGELFF	NA	NA	TRBV5-1	TRBJ2-2
TGCGCCAGCAGCTCCCCCGGGAGATCCTACGAGCAGTACTTC	CASSSPGRSYEQYF	NA	NA	TRBV5-1	TRBJ2-7
TGTGCCAGCAGAGGACTAGCGGGAGGGCCCGCCCCGAACAATGAGCAGTTCTTC	CASRGLAGGPAPNNEQFF	TRBD2	few	TRBV2	TRBJ2-1
TGTGCCAGCAGAAGACAGGGGGCGATGAACACTGAAGCTTTCTTT	CASRRQGAMNTEAFF	TRBD1	few	TRBV25-1	TRBJ1-1
TGTGCCAGCAGCGAAAGCCGGGACACCGACTTCTCTGGAAACACCATATATTTT	CASSESRDTDFSGNTIYF	NA	NA	TRBV9	TRBJ1-3
TGTGCCTCGGACGGGGTGTACGAGCAGTACTTC	CASDGVYEQYF	NA	NA	TRBV10-3	TRBJ2-7
TGTGCCAGCAGGACGGGTCCCGGGTTGAATACTGAAGCTTTCTTT	CASRTGPGLNTEAFF	NA	NA	TRBV6-4	TRBJ1-1
TGTGCCAGCAGTTTTTCGGCAGGGGAGACCCAGTACTTC	CASSFSAGETQYF	NA	NA	TRBV27	TRBJ2-5
TGCGCCAGCAGCCCGCCGACAGGGGATTTTTCGGAGACCCAGTACTTC	CASSPPTGDFSETQYF	TRBD1	NA	TRBV5-1	TRBJ2-5
TGTGCCAGCAGCGGGAGGACAGGGGGTAATTCACCCCTCCACTTT	CASSGRTGGNSPLHF	TRBD1	once	TRBV5-5	TRBJ1-6
TGTGCCAGCAGCTTACGGGGGACCCCTAATGAGCAGTTCTTC	CASSLRGTPNEQFF	NA	NA	TRBV7-8	TRBJ2-1
TGTGCCATCCTCCGGGACAGGGGCTACGAGCAGTACTTC	CAILRDRGYEQYF	TRBD1	NA	TRBV19	TRBJ2-7
TGTGCCAGCAGAGGAGCGGGAGTTTACGAGCAGTACTTC	CASRGAGVYEQYF	TRBD2	NA	TRBV25-1	TRBJ2-7